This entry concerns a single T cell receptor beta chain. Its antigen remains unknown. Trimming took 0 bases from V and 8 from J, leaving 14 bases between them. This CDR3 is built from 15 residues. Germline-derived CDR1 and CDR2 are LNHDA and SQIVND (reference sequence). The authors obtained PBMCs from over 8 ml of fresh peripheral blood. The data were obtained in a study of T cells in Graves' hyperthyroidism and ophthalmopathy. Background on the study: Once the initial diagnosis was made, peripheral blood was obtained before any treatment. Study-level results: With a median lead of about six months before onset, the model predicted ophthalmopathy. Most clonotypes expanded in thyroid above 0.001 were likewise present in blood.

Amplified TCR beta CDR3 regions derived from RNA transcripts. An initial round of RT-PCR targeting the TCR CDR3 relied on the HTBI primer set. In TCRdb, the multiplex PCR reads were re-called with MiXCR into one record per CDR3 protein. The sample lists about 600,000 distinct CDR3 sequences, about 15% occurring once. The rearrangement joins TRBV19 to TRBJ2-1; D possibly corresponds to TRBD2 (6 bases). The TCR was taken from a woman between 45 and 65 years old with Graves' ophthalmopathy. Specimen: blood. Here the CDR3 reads CASSIDIGTPYEQFF. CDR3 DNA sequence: TGTGCCAGTAGTATAGATATCGGGACTCCATATGAGCAGTTCTTC. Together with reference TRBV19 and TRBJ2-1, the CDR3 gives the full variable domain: DGGITQSPKYLFRKEGQNVTLSCEQNLNHDAMYWYRQDPGQGLRLIYYSQIVNDFQKGDIAEGYSVSREKKESFPLTVTSAQKNPTAFYLCASSIDIGTPYEQFFGPGTRLTVL.